Shown below are 32 T cell receptor beta chains from a single sample sequenced in a study of CD8+ T cells in alopecia areata. Following RNA extraction, reverse transcription yielded cDNA that acted as the sequencing template. TCRdb's copy holds only in-frame clones and misses some; the assay was immunoSEQ multiplex PCR. The table has some 120,000 clones, 45% to 60% seen once. The sequences come from CD4+ T cells sorted from blood, collected at week 0. Every receptor here comes from a human donor with alopecia areata.

The genes are TRBV6-1 and TRBJ1-5, with D hard to call. The CDR3 is 13 amino acids. Germline V gene data show CDR1 as MNHNS and CDR2 as SASEGT. V was shortened by 1 base and J by 4 bases, with 5 bases between the two germline ends. CDR3 in DNA: TGTGCCAGCAGTGAAGGAAGGAATCAGCCCCAGCATTTT. This gives the protein CASSEGRNQPQHF.

The CDR3 spells CSVADRAYEQYF. The CDR3 DNA reads as TGCAGCGTTGCGGACAGGGCCTACGAGCAGTACTTC. V is TRBV29-1 and J is TRBJ2-7; 8 bases align to TRBD1. This CDR3 contains 12 residues. The germline V gene has CDR1 SQVTM and CDR2 ANQGSEA. V was pared by 4 bases and J by 2 bases, with 1 base of the junction left unmatched.

This chain joins TRBV4-3 and TRBJ2-3; TRBD1 might be the D (8 bases). The germline V gene encodes CDR1 LGHNA and CDR2 YSLEER. Trimming shortened V by 6 bases and J by 3 bases, and 13 bases separated the two germline ends. The CDR3 totals 14 residues. The CDR3 sequence is CASSQQGGTDTQYF. In nucleotides, the CDR3 is TGCGCCAGCAGTCAACAGGGGGGGACAGATACGCAGTATTTT.

The genes are TRBV28 and TRBJ2-3; 12 nucleotides agree with TRBD1. The length of the CDR3 is 16 residues. The V and J ends lost 6 bases and 6 bases, in that order; junction bases with no gene match: 10. Germline assignment: CDR1 MDHEN and CDR2 SYDVKM. The CDR3 loop is CASSLPGQGALDTQYF. The CDR3 region has the DNA TGTGCCAGCAGCCTACCGGGACAGGGGGCATTGGATACGCAGTATTTT.

V and J are TRBV13 and TRBJ2-3, with D maybe TRBD2 (7 bases). V lost 2 bases and J lost 2, with 11 bases in between. Germline assignment: CDR1 PRHDT and CDR2 FYEKMQ (reference sequence). The CDR3 has 15 residues. CDR3 amino acids: CASSLRGAATDTQYF. DNA for the CDR3: TGTGCCAGCAGCTTACGGGGGGCTGCCACAGATACGCAGTATTTT.

The chain recombines TRBV15 with TRBJ1-2; 9 positions match TRBD1. V was pared by 2 bases and J by 8 bases, with 6 bases of the junction left unmatched. From germline, CDR1 is LNHNV and CDR2 YYDKDF (reference sequence). The CDR3 is 14 residues long. The CDR3 nucleotides are TGTGCCACCAGCAGAAAGGGGACAGGGCAAGGCTACACCTTC. Translated, it gives CATSRKGTGQGYTF.

This chain connects TRBV27 to TRBJ1-2, with D tentatively TRBD1 (5 bases). The germline gives CDR1 MNHEY, CDR2 SMNVEV (reference sequence). V dropped 5 bases and J dropped 8 bases, with 15 bases sitting between them. The CDR3 is 13 amino acids. In DNA form, the CDR3 reads TGTGCCAGCAGTACCGGGACTCAGGGAGGCTACACCTTC. Translation gives CASSTGTQGGYTF.

This clone was detected only a few times. The V gene is TRBV6-6, the J gene TRBJ2-7; D is ambiguous. Germline assignment: CDR1 MNHNY and CDR2 SVGAGI (reference sequence). This CDR3 comprises 13 residues. V dropped 5 bases and J dropped 3 bases, with 11 bases sitting between them. CDR3 residues: CASSPAYDYEQYF. DNA of the CDR3: TGTGCCAGCAGTCCGGCCTATGACTACGAGCAGTACTTC.

This clone was recorded a few times. V is TRBV2 and J is TRBJ2-7; TRBD1 matches 7 bases. This CDR3 is 15 amino acids long. V lost 4 bases to trimming and J lost 0 bases; unmatched junction nucleotides: 6. Germline values: CDR1 SNHLY, CDR2 FYNNEI. Here the CDR3 reads CASSGWTGDSYEQYF. The CDR3 bases are TGTGCCAGCAGTGGATGGACAGGAGACTCCTACGAGCAGTACTTC.

The DNA of the CDR3 is TGTGCCAGCAGCGTAGGGGGACAGGGGATTCGGACTGAAGCTTTCTTT. Amino acids: CASSVGGQGIRTEAFF. The rearrangement uses TRBV9 and TRBJ1-1, with 10 bases that match TRBD1. The CDR3 loop spans 16 amino acids. Losses at the gene ends were 0 bases for V and 5 bases for J; bases not matched to a gene: 7. Per the germline V gene, CDR1 is SGDLS and CDR2 is YYNGEE.

In DNA, the CDR3 is TGTGCCAGCAGCGGCCGGGAAACAGATACGCAGTATTTT. Protein sequence: CASSGRETDTQYF. This chain uses TRBV5-4 with TRBJ2-3, with a tentative D call TRBD2 (5 bases). CDR3 length: 13 residues. V lost 4 bases and J 3 bases, leaving 9 bases between the germline ends. In germline, CDR1 is SGHNT, CDR2 YYREEE (reference sequence).

The rearrangement joins TRBV5-5 to TRBJ2-7, with a weak D call TRBD1 (6 bases). CDR3 size: 15 residues. The germline V gene has CDR1 SGHKS and CDR2 YYEKEE (reference sequence). V was clipped by 2 bases and J by 0 bases, with 12 bases between them. The chain's CDR3 is CASSLDTGNSYEQYF. CDR3 bases: TGTGCCAGCAGCTTAGACACAGGGAACTCCTACGAGCAGTACTTC.

This chain uses TRBV5-1 with TRBJ1-2; D remains ambiguous. Trimming left V 4 bases short and J 6 bases short, with 16 bases between. Germline V lookup: CDR1 SGHRS, CDR2 YFSETQ. CDR3 size: 14 residues. In DNA form, the CDR3 reads TGCGCCAGCAGCCCGGAGGCAGCAGGCGATGGCTACACCTTC. It translates to CASSPEAAGDGYTF.

The rearrangement links TRBV7-9 to TRBJ2-7; weak D call: TRBD2 (6 bases). The CDR3 sequence is 16 residues long. CDR1 SEHNR and CDR2 FQNEAQ come from the germline V gene (reference sequence). Deletions cut 5 bases from V and 0 bases from J, with 17 bases between. This CDR3 reads CASSPWDLIVSYEQYF. The CDR3 nucleotides are TGTGCCAGCAGCCCCTGGGACTTGATAGTCTCCTACGAGCAGTACTTC. Based on the CDR3 plus reference TRBV7-9 and TRBJ2-7, the full variable domain is DTGVSQNPRHKITKRGQNVTFRCDPISEHNRLYWYRQTLGQGPEFLTYFQNEAQLEKSRLLSDRFSAERPKGSFSTLEIQRTEQGDSAMYLCASSPWDLIVSYEQYFGPGTRLTVT.

This rearrangement joins TRBV28 to TRBJ2-7, with D uncertain. This CDR3 has 11 amino acids. Germline V gives CDR1 MDHEN, CDR2 SYDVKM. V was shortened by 7 bases and J by 2 bases, with 6 bases between the two germline ends. CDR3 sequence reads: CASTSTYEQYF. The CDR3 DNA follows: TGTGCCAGCACCTCCACCTACGAGCAGTACTTC.

The CDR3 protein is CASSLQTGGLETQYF. The CDR3 DNA reads TGCGCCAGCAGCCTCCAGACAGGGGGACTGGAGACCCAGTACTTC. The chain employs TRBV4-3 and TRBJ2-5; 9 bases map to TRBD1. V was clipped by 4 bases and J by 5 bases; unmatched bases: 8. Germline V lookup: CDR1 LGHNA, CDR2 YSLEER. This CDR3 is built from 15 residues.

The table lists this clone with a few counts. The chain is built from TRBV5-6 and TRBJ2-7, with 9 bases that match TRBD1. Germline lookup yields CDR1 SGHDT and CDR2 YYEEEE. This CDR3 has 15 amino acids. Losses at the gene ends were 4 bases for V and 7 bases for J; bases not matched to a gene: 12. The CDR3 DNA reads TGTGCCAGCAGCCGCTCCGGACAGGGGACCCGGGAGCAGTACTTC. Translated: CASSRSGQGTREQYF.

The V call is TRBV27, the J call TRBJ2-2; a weak D match, TRBD2 (6 bases). CDR1 MNHEY and CDR2 SMNVEV come from the germline V gene (reference sequence). The CDR3 is 16 amino acids. Trimming left V 6 bases short and J 4 bases short, with 18 bases between. The CDR3 sequence is CASRPRISGLTGELFF. In DNA, the CDR3 is TGTGCCAGCAGGCCGAGGATAAGCGGGCTCACCGGGGAGCTGTTTTTT.

The genes are TRBV9 and TRBJ1-1; no clear D. The CDR3 is 13 residues long. The V and J ends lost 3 bases and 0 bases respectively, with 6 bases between them. The germline V gene encodes CDR1 SGDLS and CDR2 YYNGEE. In DNA, the CDR3 is TGTGCCAGCAGCGGACATATGAACACTGAAGCTTTCTTT. Translating gives CASSGHMNTEAFF.

This chain uses TRBV21-1 with TRBJ2-7; the tabulated D call, TRBD1, remains unverified against the DNA. TRBV21-1 is marked as a pseudogene. The CDR3 runs to 19 residues. This CDR3 is CASSKRPTGGEGLAYEQYF. CDR3 nucleotides: TGTGCCAGCAGCAAAAGACCGACAGGGGGCGAAGGGCTTGCCTACGAGCAGTACTTC.

This clone appeared a few times. V and J are TRBV19 and TRBJ1-2; D not resolved. The length of the CDR3 is 14 residues. V gave up 6 bases and J gave up 5 bases, with 16 bases separating them. Germline CDR1 and CDR2: LNHDA and SQIVND (reference sequence). The chain's CDR3 is CASSPARKPYGYTF. CDR3 DNA: TGTGCCAGTAGCCCCGCCCGCAAACCATATGGCTACACCTTC.

The J gene is TRBJ2-5, the V gene TRBV10-3; D gene ambiguous. This CDR3 comprises 13 residues. Trimming stripped 8 bases from V and 1 base from J, with 11 bases between. The V gene's germline CDR1 is ENHRY and CDR2 SYGVKD. DNA for the CDR3: TGTGCCATCGGGCCCCCGGTCCAAGAGACCCAGTACTTC. The encoded protein is CAIGPPVQETQYF.

This clone was seen a few times. The genes are TRBV2 and TRBJ1-4; D is perhaps TRBD1 (6 bases). The V and J ends lost 2 bases and 8 bases respectively, with 12 bases between them. Germline loops: CDR1 SNHLY, CDR2 FYNNEI. CDR3 length equals 14 residues. This chain's CDR3 is CASSEQGIREKLFF. In nucleotides, the CDR3 is TGTGCCAGCAGTGAACAGGGGATTCGGGAAAAACTGTTTTTT.

V gene TRBV6-5 combines with J gene TRBJ2-3; D is undetermined. The CDR3 contains 11 residues. Germline CDR1 reads MNHEY; CDR2 reads SVGAGI. Trimming took 7 bases from V and 10 from J, leaving 12 bases between them. The chain's CDR3 is CASNYGWAQYF. DNA for the CDR3: TGTGCCAGCAACTACGGATGGGCGCAGTATTTT.

The chain has TRBV7-3 and TRBJ2-4; D possibly uses TRBD1 or TRBD2 (5 bases each). The CDR3 consists of 14 residues. From germline, CDR1 is SGHTA and CDR2 FQGTGA. V was cut by 2 bases and J by 2 bases, with 7 bases left in between. The CDR3 DNA reads TGTGCCAGCAGCTTAGGGGGTACCAAAAACATTCAGTACTTC. The encoded protein is CASSLGGTKNIQYF.

The V and J genes are TRBV7-8 and TRBJ2-5, with D perhaps assigned TRBD1 or TRBD2 (5 bases each). Germline CDR1 SGHVS, CDR2 FQNEAQ. The V end was cut by 1 base, the J end by 5 bases, with 14 bases between. This CDR3 spans 15 amino acids. In DNA form, the CDR3 reads TGTGCCAGCAGCTTAGAGACAGTAAGGAGGGAGACCCAGTACTTC. It yields the protein CASSLETVRRETQYF.

This rearrangement joins TRBV6-5 to TRBJ1-1; D unresolved. Germline assignment: CDR1 MNHEY and CDR2 SVGAGI. This CDR3 comprises 15 residues. The V and J ends lost 4 bases and 2 bases respectively, with 14 bases between them. In DNA, the CDR3 is TGTGCCAGCAGTTCTGAGAGGCGCGCTAACACTGAAGCTTTCTTT. As protein: CASSSERRANTEAFF.

This chain links TRBV5-6 with TRBJ2-5; a possible D gene is TRBD1 (5 bases). The CDR3 is made up of 16 amino acids. Germline V lookup: CDR1 SGHDT, CDR2 YYEEEE. With 0 bases removed from V and 1 base from J, the gap between germline ends came to 13 bases. The CDR3 is CASSLVSVGAQETQYF. The DNA for the CDR3 is TGTGCCAGCAGCTTGGTGTCCGTAGGGGCCCAAGAGACCCAGTACTTC.

The gene calls are TRBV7-3 and TRBJ2-7, with 7 positions matching TRBD1. Germline V CDR1 and CDR2: SGHTA, FQGTGA. The CDR3 loop spans 17 amino acids. Trimming at V came to 5 bases and at J to 6 bases, leaving 19 bases not matched to a gene. The CDR3 coding sequence is TGTGCCAGCAGCCCCGAACCGCTGACAGGGTATATAGGCGAGCAGTACTTC. Protein: CASSPEPLTGYIGEQYF.

About this clone itself: This CDR3 is also generated by other DNA sequences in the sample. The chain employs TRBV7-2 and TRBJ2-5, with 7 bases matching TRBD1. The germline V gene has CDR1 SGHTA and CDR2 FQGNSA. V shed 5 bases, J shed 3 bases, and the junction held 3 bases outside the gene matches. The CDR3 contains 13 residues. The CDR3 DNA follows: TGTGCCAGCAGCCTTGACAGGGAAGAGACCCAGTACTTC. Its protein product is CASSLDREETQYF.

The J gene is TRBJ2-7, the V gene TRBV5-1; a possible D gene is TRBD1 (6 bases). This CDR3 is 14 amino acids long. CDR1 and CDR2 (germline): SGHRS, YFSETQ. The V and J ends lost 4 bases and 5 bases respectively, with 16 bases between them. CDR3 in DNA: TGCGCCAGCAGCCCCCGCGGACAGAAGAACGAGCAGTACTTC. It translates to CASSPRGQKNEQYF.

This chain connects TRBV15 to TRBJ1-1, with TRBD1 matching 8 bases. The CDR3 is 14 amino acids. Germline V gives CDR1 LNHNV, CDR2 YYDKDF (reference sequence). The V and J ends lost 8 bases and 1 base, in that order; junction bases with no gene match: 6. The CDR3 protein is CATQKDRENTEAFF. CDR3 coding DNA: TGTGCCACCCAGAAGGACAGGGAGAACACTGAAGCTTTCTTT. Looking up the rest from reference TRBV15 and TRBJ1-1 gives the full variable domain: DAMVIQNPRYQVTQFGKPVTLSCSQTLNHNVMYWYQQKSSQAPKLLFHYYDKDFNNEADTPDNFQSRRPNTSFCFLDIRSPGLGDTAMYLCATQKDRENTEAFFGQGTRLTVV.